Following are 28 T cell receptor beta chains from one sample sequenced in a study of T cell clonality in common variable immunodeficiency. Only in-frame clones appear in the TCRdb table, and some are missing; sequencing was by immunoSEQ multiplex PCR. The specimen has over 55,000 clones, none found just once. The sequenced sample consisted of peripheral blood mononuclear cells. Receptor source: a person aged 18 to 75 in good health.

This clone was detected ten times or more. The read is 3 residues too short to cover the CDR3 end, so that end is filled in from the germline J gene. The chain carries TRBV5-1 and TRBJ2-1; 8 bases fit TRBD2. Germline V CDR1 and CDR2: SGHRS, YFSETQ. Trimming at V came to 3 bases and at J to 9 bases, leaving 8 bases not matched to a gene. This CDR3 spans 14 amino acids. CDR3 residues: CASSSATSGGEQFF. CDR3 DNA, as far as it was read: TGCGCCAGCAGCTCCGCCACTAGCGGAGGTGAG.

Ten or more counts support this clone. The CDR3 end falls 3 residues outside the read, so it is completed with the germline J gene. The chain is built from TRBV11-2 and TRBJ1-3; 8 bases agree with TRBD1. The V segment lost 5 bases and the J segment 1 base; nucleotides outside the gene matches: 4. From germline, CDR1 is SGHAT and CDR2 FQNNGV. This CDR3 contains 15 residues. The DNA read from the CDR3 is TGTGCCAGCAGCGCGGACAGGGTTTCTGGAAACACC. Amino acid sequence: CASSADRVSGNT. The whole CDR3 region reads CASSADRVSGNTIYF.

This clone has a count of ten or more. The CDR3 goes on 3 residues after the read ends, and that part is filled in from the germline J gene. The chain combines TRBV7-2 with TRBJ2-3; the D gene is possibly TRBD2 (6 bases). The CDR3 spans 15 residues. Trimming cost V 4 bases and J 0 bases, with 11 bases left between them. Per the germline V gene, CDR1 is SGHTA and CDR2 is FQGNSA. CDR3 loop: CASSSDYLSTDTQYF. The sequenced CDR3 bases are TGTGCCAGCAGCTCGGACTACCTTAGCACAGATACG.

This clone appeared many times. Read sequence stops 3 residues before the CDR3 end, and the germline J gene provides the missing end. The chain links TRBV20-1 to TRBJ2-5, with D possibly TRBD2 on 6 matching bases. CDR1 is DFQATT, CDR2 SNEGSKA, per germline (reference sequence). V lost 0 bases to trimming and J lost 0 bases, with 20 bases between them. The CDR3 spans 18 residues. The sequenced CDR3 bases are TGCAGTGCTAGAGATTCAGGGACTCACACTATGTACCAAGAGACC. This sequence encodes CSARDSGTHTMYQET. The whole CDR3 sequence reads CSARDSGTHTMYQETQYF.

This clone was observed many times. Sequencing ends 3 residues short of the CDR3 end; the germline J gene provides the rest. The chain links TRBV28 to TRBJ2-7, with unresolved D. V lost 1 base, J lost 5 bases, and 6 bases lay in between. In germline, CDR1 is MDHEN, CDR2 SYDVKM. This CDR3 is 12 amino acids long. The CDR3 DNA, read in part, is TGTGCCAGCAGTTTATTCTCAGACGAG. Protein product: CASSLFSDE. The full CDR3 is CASSLFSDEQYF.

This clone was counted ten times or more. The read ends 3 residues before the CDR3 terminus; that terminus is restored from the germline J gene. The rearrangement uses TRBV30 and TRBJ1-1, with D possibly TRBD1 on 5 matching bases. The CDR3 contains 14 residues. Per germline, CDR1 GTSNPN and CDR2 SVGIG (reference sequence). CDR3: CACSLDTRWAEAFF. CDR3 bases read: TGTGCCTGCTCCTTGGACACTCGCTGGGCGGAA.

This clone was seen repeatedly, ten times or more. The sequence runs out 3 residues before the end of the CDR3; the remainder is reconstructed from the germline J gene. The chain combines TRBV7-2 with TRBJ2-3, with 8 bases fitting TRBD2. V shed 6 bases and J 7 bases; nucleotides not matched to a gene: 9. This CDR3 spans 14 amino acids. The germline V gene has CDR1 SGHTA and CDR2 FQGNSA. The covered CDR3 bases are TGTGCCAGCAGTTCGGGACTAGTAGTAAATACG. The encoded protein is CASSSGLVVNT. The whole CDR3 protein reads CASSSGLVVNTQYF.

This clone was seen at least ten times. The read is 3 residues too short to cover the CDR3 end, so that end is filled in from the germline J gene. V usage is TRBV19 and J usage is TRBJ1-5; D might be TRBD1 (5 bases). Trimming took 5 bases from V and 7 from J, leaving 12 bases between them. Per the germline V gene, CDR1 is LNHDA and CDR2 is SQIVND (reference sequence). CDR3 length: 13 residues. The CDR3 loop is CASSPGVSQPQHF. The CDR3 DNA, read in part, is TGTGCCAGTAGTCCGGGGGTGTCCCAGCCC.

There are many counts of this clone. The DNA ends 3 residues before the CDR3 does, and the rest of the CDR3 is filled in from the germline J gene. This chain joins TRBV2 and TRBJ2-5; D is possibly TRBD2 (6 bases). Per the germline V gene, CDR1 is SNHLY and CDR2 is FYNNEI. The CDR3 runs 14 residues. V shed 3 bases and J shed 5 bases, with 13 bases lying between them. The CDR3 bases that were read are TGTGCCAGCAGTGAGAGTCGGGGGTGGGAGACC. Protein product: CASSESRGWET. The complete CDR3 sequence is CASSESRGWETQYF. Full variable domain (rest looked up from reference TRBV2 and TRBJ2-5): EPEVTQTPSHQVTQMGQEVILRCVPISNHLYFYWYRQILGQKVEFLVSFYNNEISEKSEIFDDQFSVERPDGSNFTLKIRSTKLEDSAMYFCASSESRGWETQYFGPGTRLLVL.

This clone was seen ten or more times. The missing CDR3 end, 3 residues past where the read stops, is filled in from the germline J gene. J is TRBJ2-2 and V is TRBV10-2; D gene unclear. Deletions cut 6 bases from V and 6 bases from J, with 5 bases between. Germline CDR1 and CDR2: WSHSY and SAAADI. The CDR3 runs to 11 residues. CDR3 in amino acids: CASRAPGELFF. The DNA read from the CDR3 is TGCGCCAGCAGGGCTCCCGGGGAG.

At least ten counts were recorded for this clone. The read comes to an end 3 residues before the CDR3 does, leaving the germline J gene to fill in the end. The chain couples TRBV7-2 to TRBJ2-7; 7 nucleotides align to TRBD1. This CDR3 region has 14 residues. Germline V gives CDR1 SGHTA, CDR2 FQGNSA. J lost 2 bases, V lost 2 bases, and 3 bases had no gene match. CDR3 bases read: TGTGCCAGCAGCTTACTACAGGGGACCTACGAG. Protein product: CASSLLQGTYE. In full, the CDR3 reads CASSLLQGTYEQYF. Using reference TRBV7-2 and TRBJ2-7 for the parts outside the CDR3, the full variable domain is GAGVSQSPSNKVTEKGKDVELRCDPISGHTALYWYRQSLGQGLEFLIYFQGNSAPDKSGLPSDRFSAERTGGSVSTLTIQRTQQEDSAVYLCASSLLQGTYEQYFGPGTRLTVT.

Many counts were recorded for this clone. The read finishes 3 residues shy of the CDR3 end, and the germline J gene is used to complete it. The chain has TRBV28 and TRBJ1-1, with a weak D call TRBD1 (6 bases). The CDR3 loop spans 14 amino acids. In germline, CDR1 is MDHEN, CDR2 SYDVKM. Trimming stripped 3 bases from V and 3 bases from J, with 11 bases between. This chain's CDR3 is CASSFQGLYTEAFF. CDR3 DNA (partial): TGTGCCAGCAGTTTTCAGGGGCTGTACACTGAA.

This clone occurred many times. Coverage ceases 3 residues before the CDR3 finishes, and the germline J gene fills in the end. This chain links TRBV7-2 with TRBJ2-7, with 8 bases aligning to TRBD1. Germline V lookup: CDR1 SGHTA, CDR2 FQGNSA. The CDR3 is 14 amino acids. With 5 bases clipped from V and 3 bases from J, the junction kept 6 bases outside the gene matches. The CDR3 reads CASSRDRTNYEQYF. The covered CDR3 bases are TGTGCCAGCAGCCGGGACAGGACTAACTACGAG.

This clone was found many times. The read is 3 residues too short to cover the CDR3 end, so that end is filled in from the germline J gene. The chain uses TRBV5-1 and TRBJ1-2; 9 bases align to TRBD1. This CDR3 comprises 16 residues. Germline V CDR1 and CDR2: SGHRS, YFSETQ. The V segment lost 0 bases and the J segment 6 bases; nucleotides outside the gene matches: 9. The part of the CDR3 DNA that was read is TGCGCCAGCAGCTTGGCCGGGGGACAGGGCGGTAATGGC. This sequence encodes CASSLAGGQGGNG. The full CDR3 sequence reads CASSLAGGQGGNGYTF.

This clone was recorded many times. The read ends 3 residues early relative to the CDR3; the germline J gene fills the gap. The rearrangement links TRBV20-1 to TRBJ1-2, with 8 bases matching TRBD1. The ends lost 0 bases at V and 4 bases at J; junction bases unmatched: 4. Germline V gene data show CDR1 as DFQATT and CDR2 as SNEGSKA (reference sequence). There are 14 residues in the CDR3. The CDR3 DNA, read in part, is TGCAGTGCTAGAGAGGTCGGGACAGGCTATGGC. It specifies CSAREVGTGYG. The full CDR3 sequence reads CSAREVGTGYGYTF.

At least ten counts were recorded for this clone. The CDR3 extends 3 residues past the end of the read, so its final part is completed from the germline J gene. The V and J genes are TRBV2 and TRBJ2-5, with D unclear. The V end was cut by 4 bases, the J end by 7 bases, with 13 bases between. Per the germline V gene, CDR1 is SNHLY and CDR2 is FYNNEI. The CDR3 extends over 13 amino acids. The CDR3 loop reads CASSGEAKGTQYF. The part of the CDR3 DNA that was read is TGTGCCAGCAGTGGCGAGGCCAAGGGGACC.

This clone was seen many times. The CDR3 end falls 3 residues outside the read, so it is completed with the germline J gene. The chain recombines TRBV19 with TRBJ2-3, with D perhaps matching TRBD1 or TRBD2 (6 bases each). V lost 2 bases to trimming and J lost 3 bases, with 12 bases between them. The CDR3 extends over 15 amino acids. Looked up from germline, CDR1 is LNHDA and CDR2 is SQIVND (reference sequence). The part of the CDR3 DNA that was read is TGTGCCAGTAGTATAAAAAGGAGGGGGACAGATACG. It codes for CASSIKRRGTDT. The whole CDR3 region reads CASSIKRRGTDTQYF.

In this sample, this clone turned up many times. The DNA ends 3 residues before the CDR3 does, and the rest of the CDR3 is filled in from the germline J gene. The chain has TRBV28 and TRBJ2-1, with unresolved D. The V gene's germline CDR1 is MDHEN and CDR2 SYDVKM. Trimming cost V 4 bases and J 4 bases, with 8 bases left between them. This CDR3 spans 13 amino acids. The sequenced CDR3 bases are TGTGCCAGCAGTTCAATACAGTACAATGAG. Encoded protein: CASSSIQYNE. The full CDR3 reads CASSSIQYNEQFF.

This clone was found many times. The CDR3 end lies 3 residues beyond the end of the read and is filled in from the germline J gene. This chain uses TRBV29-1 with TRBJ2-7, with D tentatively TRBD2 (6 bases). Trimming took off 7 bases at V and 3 bases at J, with 16 bases between the two ends. This CDR3 is 13 amino acids long. Germline CDR1 is SQVTM and CDR2 is ANQGSEA. The CDR3 is CSAGAYSGYEQYF. The part of the CDR3 DNA that was read is TGCAGCGCTGGGGCCTATAGCGGCTACGAG.

This clone was counted ten times or more. A junction end diverges from the germline sequence, so it may reflect a read error. The read ends 3 residues shy of where the CDR3 ends; the end is completed using the germline J gene. This chain uses TRBV4-2 with TRBJ1-1; no definite D call. The CDR3 covers 16 residues. Per germline, CDR1 LGHNA and CDR2 YNFKEQ. The sequenced part of the CDR3 DNA is TGCGCCAGCAGCTCCGGCCCAGACAACCCTTCCAGTGAA. Translation: CASSSGPDNPSSE. The entire CDR3 protein reads CASSSGPDNPSSEAFF.

This clone was seen at least ten times. Read data end 3 residues before the CDR3 end; the end is taken from the germline J gene. The J gene is TRBJ2-3, the V gene TRBV20-1; 9 positions agree with TRBD2. The CDR3 has 16 amino acids. V dropped 0 bases and J dropped 0; count of bases not matched to a gene: 4. Germline V gives CDR1 DFQATT, CDR2 SNEGSKA (reference sequence). CDR3 protein: CSARDLAGPSTDTQYF. The sequenced CDR3 bases are TGCAGTGCTAGAGATCTAGCGGGACCTAGCACAGATACG.

The table lists this clone with many counts. From the germline J gene comes the end of the CDR3, since the read stops 3 residues before it. The chain uses TRBV20-1 and TRBJ2-7; 11 nucleotides agree with TRBD1. Germline CDR1 DFQATT, CDR2 SNEGSKA (reference sequence). V lost 5 bases and J lost 3; bases outside the gene matches: 6. This CDR3 spans 14 amino acids. CDR3 residues: CSAQTGTGGYEQYF. Incomplete CDR3 DNA: TGCAGTGCTCAAACCGGGACAGGGGGCTACGAG.

This clone was seen at least ten times. Coverage ceases 3 residues before the CDR3 finishes, and the germline J gene fills in the end. The rearrangement uses TRBV5-1 and TRBJ2-1, with D tentatively TRBD1 (5 bases). V gave up 5 bases and J gave up 6 bases, with 18 bases separating them. This CDR3 comprises 15 residues. The germline gives CDR1 SGHRS, CDR2 YFSETQ. The CDR3 sequence is CASRPVGLGTNEQFF. The CDR3 DNA, read in part, is TGCGCCAGCAGGCCGGTGGGGCTCGGAACCAATGAG.

This clone has ten or more counts. From the germline J gene comes the end of the CDR3, since the read stops 3 residues before it. This chain connects TRBV18 to TRBJ1-4, with D perhaps TRBD1 (6 bases). V dropped 3 bases and J dropped 0 bases, with 11 bases sitting between them. Germline assignment: CDR1 KGHSH and CDR2 LQKENI. The CDR3 runs to 16 residues. The covered CDR3 bases are TGTGCCAGCTCACCGCTCACAGGGACAACTAATGAAAAA. Residues: CASSPLTGTTNEK. The whole CDR3 protein is CASSPLTGTTNEKLFF.

This clone showed up just a few times. The read ends 3 residues shy of where the CDR3 ends; the end is completed using the germline J gene. The V call is TRBV5-1, the J call TRBJ2-7; 12 bases map to TRBD2. Germline V gene sequence: CDR1 SGHRS, CDR2 YFSETQ. V shed 3 bases and J 5 bases; nucleotides not matched to a gene: 12. This CDR3 has 17 amino acids. CDR3 DNA (partial): TGCGCCAGCAGCTCCGCGCGGGCTAGCGGGAGGGTTCACGAG. It codes for CASSSARASGRVHE. The full CDR3 reads CASSSARASGRVHEQYF.

This clone was seen many times. One end of the junction does not line up with germline, which may come from a read error. The CDR3 is cut off 3 residues early in the read; its end comes from the germline J gene. The V gene is TRBV4-2, the J gene TRBJ2-3, with TRBD2 as a possible D gene (5 bases). Germline-derived CDR1 and CDR2 are LGHNA and YNFKEQ. The CDR3 runs to 16 residues. The sequenced part of the CDR3 DNA is TGCGCCAGCAGCCAAGACTACGCAACTAGCACAGATACG. Amino acid sequence: CASSQDYATSTDT. The whole CDR3 region reads CASSQDYATSTDTQYF.

This clone was seen many times. The missing CDR3 end, 3 residues past where the read stops, is filled in from the germline J gene. The rearrangement links TRBV7-3 to TRBJ2-1; 7 nucleotides agree with TRBD2. This CDR3 is 15 amino acids long. CDR1 and CDR2 (germline): SGHTA, FQGTGA. With 2 bases clipped from V and 3 bases from J, the junction kept 4 bases outside the gene matches. CDR3 amino acids: CASSLGPSGYNEQFF. The sequenced CDR3 bases are TGTGCCAGCAGCTTAGGTCCTAGCGGCTACAATGAG.

At least ten counts were recorded for this clone. The DNA read from the CDR3 is TGCGCCAGCAGCTTACTAGCGGGGAGGCCAGAGACC. Its translation: CASSLLAGRPET. The full CDR3 sequence reads CASSLLAGRPETQYF. The chain has TRBV5-1 and TRBJ2-5; 10 bases agree with TRBD2. Coverage ceases 3 residues before the CDR3 finishes, and the germline J gene fills in the end. V trimming: 2 bases; J trimming: 4 bases; junction bases outside the gene matches: 5. Germline V gene sequence: CDR1 SGHRS, CDR2 YFSETQ. CDR3 size: 15 residues.